This TCR beta chain was identified in a study of Graves' ophthalmopathy and Graves' hyperthyroidism. For repertoire sequencing, the TCR beta CDR3 regions were amplified from RNA transcripts. First-round RT-PCR employed HTBI primers, with a second-round multiplex PCR after it. TCRdb called the multiplex PCR reads again in MiXCR, with one record for every CDR3 protein. The sample gives 300,000 or so distinct CDR3 sequences, 15% to 20% of which show up once; roughly an eighth is in the top ten. This clonotype was recorded many times. As yet, its antigen is unknown. Study-wide findings and caveats: Most thyroid clonotypes with frequency above 0.001 were detected in blood too.

Donors with ophthalmopathy: moderate-to-severe activity, CAS ≥3, NOSPECS ≥4, duration under 3 months. In germline, CDR1 is DFQATT, CDR2 SNEGSKA (reference sequence). V trimming: 3 bases; J trimming: 5 bases; junction bases outside the gene matches: 14. The CDR3 is 17 residues long. The source material was peripheral blood. The clonotype originates from an adult man with Graves' ophthalmopathy. The V gene is TRBV20-1, the J gene TRBJ2-5; 11 nucleotides align to TRBD2. The CDR3 nucleotides read TGCAGTGCTAGTTCTCTAGCGGGGGGATCCTCGGGGGAGACCCAGTACTTC. It specifies CSASSLAGGSSGETQYF.